This T cell receptor (beta chain) stems from a study of shared clonotypes between healthy human individuals. V was trimmed by 6 bases and J by 6 bases, leaving 18 bases between them. The CDR3 has 15 residues. Germline assignment: CDR1 SNHLY and CDR2 FYNNEI. TCRdb's copy holds only in-frame clones and misses some; the assay was immunoSEQ multiplex PCR. This sample has hundreds of thousands of clones, with around three quarters found just once. Study findings and constraints: The authors expected sequencing depth to affect clonotype sharing among donors. Shared clonotypes: roughly 4.5% naive CD4, around 3.5% naive CD8, 2.3% memory CD4, approximately 0.4% memory CD8.

A note on this clone: Its antigen is unidentified.

Free of recent acute infections or vaccinations, the donors were healthy HIV-negative adults. The source is a woman in her 30s in good health. The sequencing sample was made of memory CD4+ T cells sorted from blood. Sample subset: CD45RA-negative fraction. The J gene is TRBJ2-1, the V gene TRBV2; D is perhaps TRBD2 (5 bases). The CDR3 nucleotides are TGTGCCAGCAGCACTGGTTTGGGCGGGCGCAATGAGCAGTTCTTC. Its protein is CASSTGLGGRNEQFF. Based on the CDR3 plus reference TRBV2 and TRBJ2-1, the full variable domain is EPEVTQTPSHQVTQMGQEVILRCVPISNHLYFYWYRQILGQKVEFLVSFYNNEISEKSEIFDDQFSVERPDGSNFTLKIRSTKLEDSAMYFCASSTGLGGRNEQFFGPGTRLTVL.